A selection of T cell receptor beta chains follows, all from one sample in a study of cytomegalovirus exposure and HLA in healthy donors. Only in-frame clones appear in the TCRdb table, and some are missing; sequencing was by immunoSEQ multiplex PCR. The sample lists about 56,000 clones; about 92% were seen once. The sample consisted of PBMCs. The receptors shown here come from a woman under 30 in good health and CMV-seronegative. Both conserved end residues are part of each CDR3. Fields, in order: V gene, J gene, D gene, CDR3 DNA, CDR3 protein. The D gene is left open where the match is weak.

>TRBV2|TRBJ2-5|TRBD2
TGTGCCAGCAGTGGGACTAGCCAAGAGACCCAGTACTTC
CASSGTSQETQYF
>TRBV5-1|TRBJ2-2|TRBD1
TGCGCCAGCAGGCTGACGGGACAGGTTGTTCCCGGGGAGCTGTTTTTT
CASRLTGQVVPGELFF
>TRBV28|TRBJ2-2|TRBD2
TGTGTCGTCGCGGGAGATACCGGGGAGCTGTTTTTT
CVVAGDTGELFF
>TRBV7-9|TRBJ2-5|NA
TGTGCCAGCAGCTTAGCGAACCCGATCGACAGCCAAGAGACCCAGTACTTC
CASSLANPIDSQETQYF
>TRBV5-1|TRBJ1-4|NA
TGCGCCAGCAGCTTAACAGGGCCTAATGAAAAACTGTTTTTT
CASSLTGPNEKLFF
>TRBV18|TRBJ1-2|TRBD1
TGTGCCAGCTCACGGGACAGAGGCTACACCTTC
CASSRDRGYTF
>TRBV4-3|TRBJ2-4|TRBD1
TGCGCCAGCAGCCAAGGACAGGGTTCGTTGTACTTC
CASSQGQGSLYF
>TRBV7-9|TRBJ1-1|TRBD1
TGTGCCAGCAGCCCGAGACAGGGGAGGAACACTGAAGCTTTCTTT
CASSPRQGRNTEAFF
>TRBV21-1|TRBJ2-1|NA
TGTGCCAGCGGCTCCCTCGATTCGGGGGGCGGCAATGAGCAGTTCTTC
CASGSLDSGGGNEQFF
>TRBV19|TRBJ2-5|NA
TGTGCCAGTAAGGCGGCATACCAAGAGACCCAGTACTTC
CASKAAYQETQYF
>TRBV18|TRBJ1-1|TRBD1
TGTGCCAGCTCACAACTACAGGGGTCTTCAGTAAGAGGCACTGAAGCTTTCTTT
CASSQLQGSSVRGTEAFF
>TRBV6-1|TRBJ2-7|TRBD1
TGTGCCAGCAGTGAGGGACAGGGGACCGAGCAGTACTTC
CASSEGQGTEQYF
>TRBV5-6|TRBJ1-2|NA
TGTGCCAGCAGCTCCCGGACAGCCCTCGCAACTGGCTACACCTTC
CASSSRTALATGYTF
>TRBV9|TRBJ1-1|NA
TGTGCCAGCAGCGTAGGGCGGCAGAACACTGAAGCTTTCTTT
CASSVGRQNTEAFF
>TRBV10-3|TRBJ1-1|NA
TGTGCCATCAGCTTTAGCGTGGGCACTGAAGCTTTCTTT
CAISFSVGTEAFF
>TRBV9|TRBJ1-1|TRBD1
TGTGCCAGCAGCGTAGGGACAGGGGAGAAAGCTTTCTTT
CASSVGTGEKAFF